Each of the 10 T cell receptor beta chains below was sequenced from the same sample in a study of cytomegalovirus exposure and HLA in healthy donors. This PCR relied on a set of 60 Vbeta primers and 13 Jbeta primers. Repertoires were generated with immunoSEQ multiplex PCR, while TCRdb's copy carries only in-frame clones and drops some. The sample holds about 190,000 clones; 70% to 80% are singletons and the top ten take 1.5% to 2%. Sequencing input: PBMCs. These receptors all come from a woman in her 50s in good health and CMV-seronegative.

The rearrangement links TRBV6-5 to TRBJ1-1; D is unresolved. The V end lost 3 bases, the J end lost 4 bases, and 12 bases lay between the germline ends. Per the germline V gene, CDR1 is MNHEY and CDR2 is SVGAGI. The CDR3 is made up of 14 amino acids. In DNA form, the CDR3 reads TGTGCCAGCAGTTATCGGGCTGGGAGCACTGAAGCTTTCTTT. It encodes CASSYRAGSTEAFF.

The chain has TRBV28 and TRBJ1-2; tentatively, D is TRBD1 (5 bases). The V and J ends lost 3 bases and 9 bases respectively, with 14 bases between them. CDR3 length: 13 amino acids. Germline assignment: CDR1 MDHEN and CDR2 SYDVKM. CDR3 sequence (DNA): TGTGCCAGCAGTTTGTCGACAGCATTAAGCTACACCTTC. It encodes CASSLSTALSYTF.

The rearrangement links TRBV5-1 to TRBJ2-7, with 8 bases aligning to TRBD1. CDR3 size: 13 residues. V was pared by 0 bases and J by 4 bases, with 0 bases of the junction left unmatched. CDR1 is SGHRS, CDR2 YFSETQ, per germline. The CDR3 DNA reads as TGCGCCAGCAGCTTGGGGACAGGGTACGAGCAGTACTTC. Translating gives CASSLGTGYEQYF.

The V call is TRBV27, the J call TRBJ1-2; 7 bases fit TRBD1. Germline V gene sequence: CDR1 MNHEY, CDR2 SMNVEV (reference sequence). Unmatched junction bases numbered 10, after V lost 5 bases and J lost 7 bases. CDR3 length: 14 residues. Written as DNA, the CDR3 is TGTGCCAGCAGTCCTTCAACAGGGGTTGGTGGCTACACCTTC. Encoded protein: CASSPSTGVGGYTF.

The chain joins TRBV4-3 to TRBJ1-2, with 11 bases matching TRBD1. This CDR3 spans 16 amino acids. Unmatched junction bases numbered 6, after V lost 4 bases and J lost 2 bases. Germline CDR1 and CDR2: LGHNA and YSLEER. The CDR3 nucleotides read TGCGCCAGCAGCCCCGGGACAGGGGGAGGCAACTATGGCTACACCTTC. This encodes CASSPGTGGGNYGYTF.

The CDR3 spells CASSDYRGGGYTF. In DNA form, the CDR3 reads TGTGCCAGCAGCGACTACAGGGGGGGAGGCTACACCTTC. The gene calls are TRBV7-8 and TRBJ1-2; the match to TRBD1 covers 8 bases. Looked up from germline, CDR1 is SGHVS and CDR2 is FQNEAQ. The CDR3 contains 13 residues. J was trimmed by 8 bases and V by 5 bases; bases with no gene match: 7.

This clone has more than one count but fewer than ten. The chain employs TRBV5-6 and TRBJ1-1; 8 bases line up with TRBD1. The V gene end was trimmed by 3 bases and the J gene end by 6 bases; junction bases not matched to a gene: 4. Germline loops: CDR1 SGHDT, CDR2 YYEEEE. CDR3 length equals 13 residues. CDR3 region: CASSSTGAAEAFF. As DNA, the CDR3 is TGTGCCAGCAGCTCGACAGGGGCGGCTGAAGCTTTCTTT.

Concerning this clone itself: Other DNA sequences from this sample encode an identical CDR3 as well. The chain uses TRBV28 and TRBJ1-5, with 8 bases fitting TRBD1. CDR1 is MDHEN, CDR2 SYDVKM, per germline. The CDR3 extends over 15 amino acids. V lost 5 bases, J lost 7 bases, and 10 bases stayed unmatched. The CDR3 coding sequence is TGTGCCAGCAGTCTAGGACAGGGTTGGAACCAGCCCCAGCATTTT. The encoded protein is CASSLGQGWNQPQHF.

V and J are TRBV6-4 and TRBJ2-5; TRBD1 might be the D (6 bases). Trimming took 6 bases from V and 4 from J, leaving 12 bases between them. Germline CDR1 and CDR2: MRHNA and SNTAGT. The CDR3 sequence is 13 residues long. Here the CDR3 reads CASSRQVGETQYF. In DNA form, the CDR3 reads TGTGCCAGCAGCAGACAGGTAGGAGAGACCCAGTACTTC.

This clone was seen a single time. This chain connects TRBV7-2 to TRBJ2-5; D may be TRBD2 (6 bases). The CDR3 loop spans 14 amino acids. With 3 bases removed from V and 5 bases from J, the gap between germline ends came to 13 bases. Per germline, CDR1 SGHTA and CDR2 FQGNSA. CDR3 sequence: CASSFGASAETQYF. In DNA, the CDR3 is TGTGCCAGCAGCTTCGGCGCTAGCGCGGAGACCCAGTACTTC.